This T cell receptor beta chain stems from a study of blood T cell repertoires in COVID-19 (dated by TCRdb to 2020 to 2022). Some background on the complete study: Samples covering the acute and convalescent phases of COVID-19 were provided by collaborators in the United States, Italy and Spain. The repertoires were released in a freely available public database intended as a resource for research on the immune response to SARS-CoV-2. Where HLA class I and class II types were available, the types were taken from metadata supplied by the sample provider, not from assay-based typing. The prospective study material was composed of cDNA or gDNA derived from T cells, B-cell-depleted T cells, or PBMCs. The sample metadata nearly always contained a de-identified subject ID, COVID-19 status, age in years and sex. The dataset comprised deeply sampled blood TCRbeta repertoires from subjects exposed to, actively infected with, or recovered from COVID-19. Samples were obtained from the ongoing ImmuneRACE study (first 160 participants) and from 1,254 subjects provided by 6 global collaborators.

Concerning this clone: Its antigen remains undetermined. The input lacks base qualities; no much larger clone sits a single base away.

Each collaborating institution followed its own protocols to collect whole blood in K2EDTA tubes. Collaborator samples were shipped for TCRbeta analysis as frozen whole blood, isolated PBMCs, or DNA extracted from either sample type. TCRbeta CDR3 regions were amplified from genomic DNA using the immunoSEQ Assay, a bias-controlled multiplex PCR. The study's own analysis went as follows. Within the assay, amplification of reference gene primers was used to estimate how many nucleated cells each sample contained. Sequence reads were collapsed and filtered to measure the absolute abundance of every unique TCRbeta CDR3 rearrangement. Productive Simpson clonality was computed per sample as the square root of Simpson's diversity index over productive rearrangements. Sourced from immuneACCESS, this table was stored by TCRdb with only in-frame sequences that have V and J called. A share of the clones is absent; for the studies checked, an unresolved V gene accounts for under half, and the remainder has no known explanation. V and J calls and clone size are as listed in that table; D and trimming were resolved from the DNA. A total of 39,000 or so clones appear in this sample, 89% of them only once. 6.2% of the sample comes from the top ten.

V is cut by 6 bases and J by 2 bases, and the space between the germline ends is 17 bases. The CDR3 starts with the cysteine, ends with the phenylalanine, and has 16 residues. Only the CDR3 region is kept as DNA, spanning 48 bases read in frame from base 1. The germline V gene gives CDR1 as KGHSH and CDR2 as LQKENI. The full study reports these points: The amount of clinical and demographic metadata varied by source and participant and was provided uncurated.

This chain is built from TRBV18 and TRBJ2-1; the D gene is perhaps TRBD2, on 6 matching bases. The sample comprised peripheral blood. The TCR comes from a human donor in a cohort sampled during active COVID-19. The CDR3 here reads CASSFTGTQTYNEQFF. Read as DNA, the sequence is TGTGCCAGCTCCTTTACCGGGACTCAAACCTACAATGAGCAGTTCTTC.